The 20 T cell receptor beta chains below were found in one sample sequenced in a study of a mutant IDH1 vaccine in newly diagnosed glioma. The assay was immunoSEQ multiplex PCR, and TCRdb's table has in-frame clones only and misses some. The sample holds tens of thousands of clones, roughly 80% seen once. Indicated time point: week 11, during vaccination. Every vaccine dose comprised 300 ug of mutant IDH1 20-mer peptide plus topical imiquimod. These receptors have no identified antigens. Here the sequenced sample was PBMCs, taken from a glioma patient whose treatment included an IDH1 peptide vaccine. The receptors were gathered from a man between 45 and 60 years old with glioma.

This clone came up once. The chain joins TRBV28 to TRBJ2-1; the match to TRBD2 covers 9 bases. Per the germline V gene, CDR1 is MDHEN and CDR2 is SYDVKM. Unmatched junction bases numbered 5, after V lost 6 bases and J lost 5 bases. The CDR3 consists of 14 residues. The CDR3 spells CASRKGLADNEQFF. The CDR3 DNA sequence: TGTGCCAGCAGGAAGGGACTAGCAGACAATGAGCAGTTCTTC.

The rearrangement uses TRBV9 and TRBJ2-3, with unresolved D. The CDR3 spans 15 residues. Trimming cost V 0 bases and J 3 bases, with 11 bases left between them. The V gene's germline CDR1 is SGDLS and CDR2 YYNGEE. The CDR3 protein is CASSVGAVVTDTQYF. The DNA of the CDR3 is TGTGCCAGCAGCGTAGGGGCTGTGGTGACAGATACGCAGTATTTT.

The chain recombines TRBV7-9 with TRBJ2-1, with a tentative D call TRBD2 (6 bases). V gave up 6 bases and J gave up 8 bases, with 14 bases separating them. CDR3 length equals 13 residues. Germline V gene sequence: CDR1 SEHNR, CDR2 FQNEAQ (reference sequence). The CDR3 DNA is TGTGCCAGCAGAGGGCTAGGGGAGGATGAGCAGTTCTTC. The encoded protein is CASRGLGEDEQFF.

The chain employs TRBV10-1 and TRBJ2-3; D perhaps matches TRBD2 (5 bases). Looked up from germline, CDR1 is WNHNN and CDR2 is SYGVQD (reference sequence). V shed 8 bases and J shed 4 bases, with 10 bases lying between them. This CDR3 contains 12 residues. The CDR3 reads CASPGVPDTQYF. In nucleotides, the CDR3 is TGCGCCAGCCCCGGGGTGCCAGATACGCAGTATTTT.

The V call is TRBV6-1, the J call TRBJ2-1; 7 positions agree with TRBD1. V shed 1 base, J shed 7 bases, and the junction held 7 bases outside the gene matches. This CDR3 has 15 amino acids. Looked up from germline, CDR1 is MNHNS and CDR2 is SASEGT. CDR3: CASSEGQGVGNEQFF. The CDR3 nucleotides read TGTGCCAGCAGTGAAGGGCAGGGGGTGGGAAATGAGCAGTTCTTC.

This chain connects TRBV27 to TRBJ2-1, with TRBD2 as a possible D gene (5 bases). Trimming shortened V by 6 bases and J by 0 bases, and 6 bases separated the two germline ends. The CDR3 consists of 13 residues. The V gene's germline CDR1 is MNHEY and CDR2 SMNVEV (reference sequence). In DNA form, the CDR3 reads TGTGCCAGCAGACTAGACTCCTACAATGAGCAGTTCTTC. It encodes CASRLDSYNEQFF.

V usage is TRBV20-1 and J usage is TRBJ2-5; no clear D gene. Germline lookup yields CDR1 DFQATT and CDR2 SNEGSKA (reference sequence). The length of the CDR3 is 11 residues. Trimming pared 3 bases from V and 5 bases from J, leaving 7 bases between. CDR3 protein: CSASMTETQYF. CDR3 nucleotides: TGCAGTGCTAGTATGACGGAGACCCAGTACTTC.

This chain uses TRBV18 with TRBJ2-7, with no clear D. This CDR3 is built from 14 residues. Germline CDR1 KGHSH, CDR2 LQKENI. V gave up 3 bases and J gave up 1 base, with 10 bases separating them. In DNA, the CDR3 is TGTGCCAGCTCACCGAGTTACCCTTCCTACGAGCAGTACTTC. Its protein is CASSPSYPSYEQYF. Supplemented by reference TRBV18 and TRBJ2-7, the full variable domain reads NAGVMQNPRHLVRRRGQEARLRCSPMKGHSHVYWYRQLPEEGLKFMVYLQKENIIDESGMPKERFSAEFPKEGPSILRIQQVVRGDSAAYFCASSPSYPSYEQYFGPGTRLTVT.

This chain joins TRBV11-2 and TRBJ2-5; 7 nucleotides match TRBD2. CDR3 length: 14 residues. V lost 3 bases, J lost 5 bases, and 6 bases stayed unmatched. CDR1 is SGHAT, CDR2 FQNNGV, per germline. The DNA of the CDR3 is TGTGCCAGCAGCTTGCAGCGGGGAGGGGAGACCCAGTACTTC. Protein: CASSLQRGGETQYF.

The chain's CDR3 is CASSLGEVGETQYF. The CDR3 DNA reads as TGTGCCAGCAGCTTGGGGGAGGTTGGCGAGACCCAGTACTTC. The rearrangement links TRBV5-4 to TRBJ2-5; D is possibly TRBD2 (6 bases). V was cut by 0 bases and J by 5 bases, with 11 bases left in between. CDR1 is SGHNT and CDR2 is YYREEE in the germline V gene (reference sequence). This CDR3 is 14 amino acids long.

The rearrangement uses TRBV7-8 and TRBJ2-7; a possible D gene is TRBD1 (6 bases). In germline, CDR1 is SGHVS, CDR2 FQNEAQ. CDR3 length: 16 amino acids. Trimming removed 5 bases from V and 3 bases from J, with 20 bases in between. The CDR3 region is CASSGPRDTLGYEQYF. The CDR3, as DNA: TGTGCCAGCAGCGGCCCACGGGACACCTTAGGCTACGAGCAGTACTTC.

The rearrangement joins TRBV9 to TRBJ2-1; D unclear. The germline V gene has CDR1 SGDLS and CDR2 YYNGEE. Trimming removed 2 bases from V and 3 bases from J, with 6 bases in between. The CDR3 contains 13 residues. CDR3 bases: TGTGCCAGCAGCGTCGGAGACTACAATGAGCAGTTCTTC. Translated: CASSVGDYNEQFF.

This chain links TRBV19 with TRBJ2-7, with 7 bases matching TRBD1. This CDR3 spans 15 amino acids. Germline CDR1 reads LNHDA; CDR2 reads SQIVND (reference sequence). The V gene end was trimmed by 1 base and the J gene end by 1 base; junction bases not matched to a gene: 4. CDR3 coding DNA: TGTGCCAGTAGTATAGGGCCGGGACAGTCCTACGAGCAGTACTTC. Its protein product is CASSIGPGQSYEQYF.

CDR3 loop: CASSYMQGDEQFF. The CDR3, as DNA: TGCGCCAGCAGCTACATGCAGGGAGATGAGCAGTTCTTC. This chain uses TRBV5-1 with TRBJ2-1; D is possibly TRBD1 or TRBD2 (5 bases each). The CDR3 totals 13 residues. Between the trimmed V and J ends, which lost 3 bases and 8 bases, there was a span of 12 bases. Germline-derived CDR1 and CDR2 are SGHRS and YFSETQ.

The rearrangement joins TRBV5-1 to TRBJ2-3; 10 positions match TRBD2. From germline, CDR1 is SGHRS and CDR2 YFSETQ. V lost 7 bases to trimming and J lost 4 bases; unmatched junction nucleotides: 9. This CDR3 is built from 15 residues. The CDR3 DNA reads TGCGCCAGCTTTAATCTAGCGGGAGCTGCAGATACGCAGTATTTT. Its protein is CASFNLAGAADTQYF.

V and J are TRBV5-1 and TRBJ2-3, with D unclear. V was cut by 4 bases and J by 0 bases, with 6 bases left in between. CDR1 SGHRS and CDR2 YFSETQ come from the germline V gene. The CDR3 is 13 residues long. This chain's CDR3 is CASSRRSTDTQYF. The CDR3 DNA sequence: TGCGCCAGCAGCCGACGGAGCACAGATACGCAGTATTTT.

The chain is built from TRBV7-9 and TRBJ2-5, with 8 nucleotides matching TRBD2. Germline values: CDR1 SEHNR, CDR2 FQNEAQ (reference sequence). The ends lost 5 bases at V and 2 bases at J; junction bases unmatched: 7. There are 15 residues in the CDR3. CDR3 in DNA: TGTGCCAGCAGCCGAAGACTAGCGAATCAAGAGACCCAGTACTTC. It encodes CASSRRLANQETQYF.

The chain employs TRBV18 and TRBJ2-1; D perhaps matches TRBD1 (5 bases). From germline, CDR1 is KGHSH and CDR2 LQKENI. This CDR3 contains 15 residues. V lost 2 bases and J lost 5, with 13 bases in between. The CDR3 loop is CASSPFQGFHNEQFF. The CDR3 bases are TGTGCCAGCTCACCATTCCAGGGATTCCACAATGAGCAGTTCTTC. Together with reference TRBV18 and TRBJ2-1, the CDR3 gives the full variable domain: NAGVMQNPRHLVRRRGQEARLRCSPMKGHSHVYWYRQLPEEGLKFMVYLQKENIIDESGMPKERFSAEFPKEGPSILRIQQVVRGDSAAYFCASSPFQGFHNEQFFGPGTRLTVL.

The genes are TRBV5-8 and TRBJ1-5; maybe TRBD1 (5 bases). The CDR3 has 13 residues. With 6 bases removed from V and 6 bases from J, the gap between germline ends came to 13 bases. The germline gives CDR1 SGHTS, CDR2 YDEGEE. The chain's CDR3 is CASNLGGAQPQHF. The CDR3 DNA reads as TGTGCCAGCAACCTCGGTGGGGCTCAGCCCCAGCATTTT.

The chain has TRBV2 and TRBJ1-5; D may be TRBD1 (6 bases). Germline V gene data show CDR1 as SNHLY and CDR2 as FYNNEI. This CDR3 is 13 amino acids long. V lost 8 bases and J 4 bases, leaving 12 bases between the germline ends. The chain's CDR3 is CASGKGVNQPQHF. In DNA, the CDR3 is TGTGCCAGCGGCAAGGGGGTAAATCAGCCCCAGCATTTT.